This note documents a single TCR beta chain sequence. Per the germline V gene, CDR1 is SGHTA and CDR2 is FQGTGA. V shed 5 bases, J shed 5 bases, and the junction held 3 bases outside the gene matches. The CDR3 is made up of 13 amino acids. These data are taken from a study of blood T cell repertoires in COVID-19. Background on the study: Italy, Spain and the United States were the sources of the convalescent and acute COVID-19 samples. Sample material is recorded as cDNA or gDNA derived from T cells, B-cell-depleted T cells, or PBMCs.

Seattle's enrolled individuals joined amid active infection and were then monitored longitudinally. In the study's own analysis: Amplified reference gene primers provided the basis for estimating nucleated cell counts. TCRdb's table, derived via immunoSEQ multiplex PCR, lists solely in-frame clones and lacks some. V, J and clone size derive from that table, while D and trimming were established from the DNA sequence. The sample yields more than 300,000 clones, nearly 90% seen once. This sequence was found in a woman in her twenties or thirties with COVID-19, enrolled during active disease. This chain links TRBV7-3 with TRBJ2-1; 7 nucleotides match TRBD2. Sequencing was done on a sample of peripheral blood. CDR3 protein: CASSAGLHNEQFF. DNA for the CDR3: TGTGCCAGCAGCGCGGGACTACACAATGAGCAGTTCTTC.